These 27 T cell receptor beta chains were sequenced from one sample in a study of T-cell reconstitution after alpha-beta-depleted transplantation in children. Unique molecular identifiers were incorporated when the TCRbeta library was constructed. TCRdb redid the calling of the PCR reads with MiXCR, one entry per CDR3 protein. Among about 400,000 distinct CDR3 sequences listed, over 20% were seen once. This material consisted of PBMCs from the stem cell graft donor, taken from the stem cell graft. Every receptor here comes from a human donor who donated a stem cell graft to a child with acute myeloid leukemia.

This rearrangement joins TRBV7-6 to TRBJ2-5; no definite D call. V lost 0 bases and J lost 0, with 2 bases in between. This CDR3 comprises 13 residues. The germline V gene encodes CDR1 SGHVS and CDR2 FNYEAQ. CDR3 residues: CASSLAHQETQYF. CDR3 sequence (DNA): TGTGCCAGCAGCTTAGCGCACCAAGAGACCCAGTACTTC.

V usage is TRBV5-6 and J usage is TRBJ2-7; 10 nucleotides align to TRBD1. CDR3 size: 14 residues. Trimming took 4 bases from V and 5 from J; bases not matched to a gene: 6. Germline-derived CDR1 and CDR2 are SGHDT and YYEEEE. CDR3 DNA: TGTGCCAGCAGCCCTCGGGACAGGGGTCACGAGCAGTACTTC. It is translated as CASSPRDRGHEQYF. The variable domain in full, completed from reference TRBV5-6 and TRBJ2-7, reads DAGVTQSPTHLIKTRGQQVTLRCSPKSGHDTVSWYQQALGQGPQFIFQYYEEEERQRGNFPDRFSGHQFPNYSSELNVNALLLGDSALYLCASSPRDRGHEQYFGPGTRLTVT.

The CDR3 DNA follows: TGCGCCAGCAGCTTGGTTGGGGGGAACAATGAGCAGTTCTTC. This sequence encodes CASSLVGGNNEQFF. The chain couples TRBV5-1 to TRBJ2-1; a possible D gene is TRBD2 (6 bases). Trimming left V 0 bases short and J 5 bases short, with 9 bases between. The germline CDR1 and CDR2 sequences are SGHRS and YFSETQ. The CDR3 length is 14 residues. Based on the CDR3 plus reference TRBV5-1 and TRBJ2-1, the full variable domain is KAGVTQTPRYLIKTRGQQVTLSCSPISGHRSVSWYQQTPGQGLQFLFEYFSETQRNKGNFPGRFSGRQFSNSRSEMNVSTLELGDSALYLCASSLVGGNNEQFFGPGTRLTVL.

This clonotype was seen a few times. CDR3 coding DNA: TGTGCCAGCGGGCCAGCGTCCCACAATGAGCAGTTCTTC. Translating gives CASGPASHNEQFF. V gene TRBV7-6 combines with J gene TRBJ2-1; D remains ambiguous. Germline V CDR1 and CDR2: SGHVS, FNYEAQ. CDR3 length: 13 amino acids. The germline V and J ends were trimmed by 8 bases and 5 bases, with 13 bases remaining between them.

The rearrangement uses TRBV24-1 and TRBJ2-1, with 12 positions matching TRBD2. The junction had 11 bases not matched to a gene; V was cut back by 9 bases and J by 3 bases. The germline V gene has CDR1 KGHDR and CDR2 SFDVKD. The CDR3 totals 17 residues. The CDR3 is CATSGRTSGIRYNEQFF. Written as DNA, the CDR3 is TGTGCCACCTCAGGGAGGACTAGCGGGATACGCTACAATGAGCAGTTCTTC.

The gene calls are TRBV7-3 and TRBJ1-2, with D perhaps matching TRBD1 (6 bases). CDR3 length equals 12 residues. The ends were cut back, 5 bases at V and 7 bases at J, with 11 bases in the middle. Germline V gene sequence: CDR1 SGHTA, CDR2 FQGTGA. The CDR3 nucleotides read TGTGCCAGCAGCCCCGGACAGTCTGGCTACACCTTC. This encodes CASSPGQSGYTF. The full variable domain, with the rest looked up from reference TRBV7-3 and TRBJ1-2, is GAGVSQTPSNKVTEKGKYVELRCDPISGHTALYWYRQSLGQGPEFLIYFQGTGAADDSGLPNDRFFAVRPEGSVSTLKIQRTERGDSAVYLCASSPGQSGYTFGSGTRLTVV.

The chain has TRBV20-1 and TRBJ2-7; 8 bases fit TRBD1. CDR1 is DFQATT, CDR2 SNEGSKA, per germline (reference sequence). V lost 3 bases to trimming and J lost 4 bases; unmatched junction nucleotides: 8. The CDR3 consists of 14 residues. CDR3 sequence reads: CSARADRVVYEQYF. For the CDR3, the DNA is TGCAGTGCTAGGGCGGACAGGGTTGTGTACGAGCAGTACTTC.

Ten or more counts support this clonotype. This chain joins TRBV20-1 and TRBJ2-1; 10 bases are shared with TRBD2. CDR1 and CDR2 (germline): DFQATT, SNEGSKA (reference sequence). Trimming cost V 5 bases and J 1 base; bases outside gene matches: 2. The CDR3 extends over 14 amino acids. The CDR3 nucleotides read TGCAGTGCTCGACTAGCGGGTTCCTACAATGAGCAGTTCTTC. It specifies CSARLAGSYNEQFF.

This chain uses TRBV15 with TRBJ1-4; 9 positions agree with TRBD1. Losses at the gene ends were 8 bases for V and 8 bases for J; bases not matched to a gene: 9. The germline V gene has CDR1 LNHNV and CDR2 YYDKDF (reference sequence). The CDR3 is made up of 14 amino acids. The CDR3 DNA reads TGTGCCACCCGACCGAACAGGGGGCGGGAAAAACTGTTTTTT. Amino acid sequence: CATRPNRGREKLFF. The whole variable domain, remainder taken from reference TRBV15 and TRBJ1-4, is DAMVIQNPRYQVTQFGKPVTLSCSQTLNHNVMYWYQQKSSQAPKLLFHYYDKDFNNEADTPDNFQSRRPNTSFCFLDIRSPGLGDTAMYLCATRPNRGREKLFFGSGTQLSVL.

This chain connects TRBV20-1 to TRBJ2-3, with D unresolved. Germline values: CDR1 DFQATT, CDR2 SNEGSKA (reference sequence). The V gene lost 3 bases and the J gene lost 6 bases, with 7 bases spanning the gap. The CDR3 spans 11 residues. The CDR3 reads CSASWADTQYF. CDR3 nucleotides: TGCAGTGCTAGTTGGGCCGATACGCAGTATTTT.

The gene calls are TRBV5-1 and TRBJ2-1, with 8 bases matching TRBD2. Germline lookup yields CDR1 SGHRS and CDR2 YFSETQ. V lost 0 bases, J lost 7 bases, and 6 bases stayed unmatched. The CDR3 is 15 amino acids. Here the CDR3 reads CASSLEEAGENEQFF. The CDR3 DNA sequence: TGCGCCAGCAGCTTGGAGGAAGCGGGAGAAAATGAGCAGTTCTTC. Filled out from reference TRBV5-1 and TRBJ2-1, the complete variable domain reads KAGVTQTPRYLIKTRGQQVTLSCSPISGHRSVSWYQQTPGQGLQFLFEYFSETQRNKGNFPGRFSGRQFSNSRSEMNVSTLELGDSALYLCASSLEEAGENEQFFGPGTRLTVL.

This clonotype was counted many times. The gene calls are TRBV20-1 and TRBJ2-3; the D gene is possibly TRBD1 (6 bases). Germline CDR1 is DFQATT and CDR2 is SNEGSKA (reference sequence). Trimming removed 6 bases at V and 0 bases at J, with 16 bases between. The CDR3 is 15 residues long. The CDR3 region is CSATTGSSSTDTQYF. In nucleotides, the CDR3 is TGCAGTGCCACAACAGGGTCATCTAGCACAGATACGCAGTATTTT.

This CDR3 is CSANSGQVSGNTIYF. Written as DNA, the CDR3 is TGCAGTGCTAACTCGGGACAGGTCTCTGGAAACACCATATATTTT. V gene TRBV20-1 combines with J gene TRBJ1-3, with 8 bases that match TRBD1. Germline CDR1 is DFQATT and CDR2 is SNEGSKA (reference sequence). The trim removed 4 bases at V and 0 bases at J, leaving 5 bases unmatched. The CDR3 length is 15 residues.

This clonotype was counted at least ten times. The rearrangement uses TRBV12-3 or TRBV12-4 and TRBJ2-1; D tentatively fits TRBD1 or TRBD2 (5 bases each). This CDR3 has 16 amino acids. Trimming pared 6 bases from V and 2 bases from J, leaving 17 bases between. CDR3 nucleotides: TGTGCCAGCAGAAAACCGGGACCGAAAACCTACAATGAGCAGTTCTTC. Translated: CASRKPGPKTYNEQFF.

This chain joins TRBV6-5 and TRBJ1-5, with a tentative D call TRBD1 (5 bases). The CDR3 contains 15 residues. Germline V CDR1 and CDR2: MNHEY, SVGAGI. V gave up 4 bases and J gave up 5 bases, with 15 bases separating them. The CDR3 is CASSSRGRAYQPQHF. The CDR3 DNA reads TGTGCCAGCAGTTCGAGGGGCAGGGCTTATCAGCCCCAGCATTTT.

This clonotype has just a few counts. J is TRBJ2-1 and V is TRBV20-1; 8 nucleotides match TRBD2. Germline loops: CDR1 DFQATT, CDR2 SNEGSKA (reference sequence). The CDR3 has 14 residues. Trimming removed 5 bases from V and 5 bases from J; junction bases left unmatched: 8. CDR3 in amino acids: CSAHPSGRNNEQFF. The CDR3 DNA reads TGCAGTGCTCACCCTAGCGGGCGAAACAATGAGCAGTTCTTC.

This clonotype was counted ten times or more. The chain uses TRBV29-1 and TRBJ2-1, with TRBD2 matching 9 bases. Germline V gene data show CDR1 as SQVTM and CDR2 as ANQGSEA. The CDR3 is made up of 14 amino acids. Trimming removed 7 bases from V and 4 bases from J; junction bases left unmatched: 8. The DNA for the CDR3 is TGCAGCGCCACGACTAGCGGTAATTACAATGAGCAGTTCTTC. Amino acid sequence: CSATTSGNYNEQFF.

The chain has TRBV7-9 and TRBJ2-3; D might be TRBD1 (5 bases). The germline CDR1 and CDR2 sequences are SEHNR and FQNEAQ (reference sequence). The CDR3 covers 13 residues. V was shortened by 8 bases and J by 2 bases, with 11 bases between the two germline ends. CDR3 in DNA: TGTGCCAGCCGAACAGGATCCACAGATACGCAGTATTTT. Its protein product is CASRTGSTDTQYF.

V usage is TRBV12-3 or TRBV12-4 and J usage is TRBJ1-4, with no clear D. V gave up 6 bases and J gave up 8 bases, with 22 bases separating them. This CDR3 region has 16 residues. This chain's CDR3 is CASSLVLGGSSEKLFF. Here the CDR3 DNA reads TGTGCCAGCAGCCTCGTTCTGGGAGGGAGTTCAGAAAAACTGTTTTTT.

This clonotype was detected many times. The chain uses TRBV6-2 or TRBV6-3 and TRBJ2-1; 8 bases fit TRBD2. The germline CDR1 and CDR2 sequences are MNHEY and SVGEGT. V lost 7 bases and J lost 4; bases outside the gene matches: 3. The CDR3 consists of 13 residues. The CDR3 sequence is CASTLAGYNEQFF. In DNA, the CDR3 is TGTGCCAGCACCTTAGCGGGGTACAATGAGCAGTTCTTC.

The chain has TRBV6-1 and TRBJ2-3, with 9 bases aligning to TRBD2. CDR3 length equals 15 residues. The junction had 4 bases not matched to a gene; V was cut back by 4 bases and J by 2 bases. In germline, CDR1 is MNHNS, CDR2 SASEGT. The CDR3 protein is CASSGSGRDTDTQYF. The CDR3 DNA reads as TGTGCCAGCAGTGGTAGCGGGAGAGACACAGATACGCAGTATTTT.

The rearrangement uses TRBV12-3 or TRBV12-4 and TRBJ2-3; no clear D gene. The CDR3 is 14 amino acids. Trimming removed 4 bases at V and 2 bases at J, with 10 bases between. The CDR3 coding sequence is TGTGCCAGCAGTTCATTGGGCTACACAGATACGCAGTATTTT. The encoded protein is CASSSLGYTDTQYF.

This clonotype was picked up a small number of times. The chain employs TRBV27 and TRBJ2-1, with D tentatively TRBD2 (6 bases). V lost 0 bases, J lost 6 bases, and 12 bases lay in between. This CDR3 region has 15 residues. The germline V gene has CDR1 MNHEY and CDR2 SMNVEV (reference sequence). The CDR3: CASSLSGTSVNEQFF. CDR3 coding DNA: TGTGCCAGCAGTTTATCCGGGACTTCTGTCAATGAGCAGTTCTTC.

DNA of the CDR3: TGTGCCAGCAGCCCTGACTTGGGAGGCACCGGGGAGCTGTTTTTT. This gives the protein CASSPDLGGTGELFF. The chain employs TRBV5-5 and TRBJ2-2; D might be TRBD2 (6 bases). Germline V lookup: CDR1 SGHKS, CDR2 YYEKEE (reference sequence). Trimming stripped 4 bases from V and 4 bases from J, with 14 bases between. This CDR3 has 15 amino acids.

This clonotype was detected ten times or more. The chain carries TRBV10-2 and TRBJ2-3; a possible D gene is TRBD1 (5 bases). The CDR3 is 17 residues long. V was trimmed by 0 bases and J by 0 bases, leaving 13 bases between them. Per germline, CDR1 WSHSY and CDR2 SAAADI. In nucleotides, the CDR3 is TGCGCCAGCAGTGAGTCGGGGCGGAGTACTAGCACAGATACGCAGTATTTT. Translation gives CASSESGRSTSTDTQYF.

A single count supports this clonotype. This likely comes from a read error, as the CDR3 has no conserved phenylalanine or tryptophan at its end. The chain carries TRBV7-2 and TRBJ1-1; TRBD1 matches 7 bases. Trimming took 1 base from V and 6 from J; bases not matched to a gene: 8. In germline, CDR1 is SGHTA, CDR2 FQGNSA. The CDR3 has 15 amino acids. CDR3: CASSLVQGMGAEAFC. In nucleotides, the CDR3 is TGTGCCAGCAGCTTAGTACAGGGGATGGGAGCTGAAGCTTTCTGT.

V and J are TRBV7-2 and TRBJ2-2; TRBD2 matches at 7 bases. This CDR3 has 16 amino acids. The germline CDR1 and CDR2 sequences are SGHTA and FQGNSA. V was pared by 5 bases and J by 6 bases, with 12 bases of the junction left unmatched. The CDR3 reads CASSPFLGGVPGELFF. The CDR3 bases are TGTGCCAGCAGCCCCTTCCTGGGGGGGGTGCCCGGGGAGCTGTTTTTT.